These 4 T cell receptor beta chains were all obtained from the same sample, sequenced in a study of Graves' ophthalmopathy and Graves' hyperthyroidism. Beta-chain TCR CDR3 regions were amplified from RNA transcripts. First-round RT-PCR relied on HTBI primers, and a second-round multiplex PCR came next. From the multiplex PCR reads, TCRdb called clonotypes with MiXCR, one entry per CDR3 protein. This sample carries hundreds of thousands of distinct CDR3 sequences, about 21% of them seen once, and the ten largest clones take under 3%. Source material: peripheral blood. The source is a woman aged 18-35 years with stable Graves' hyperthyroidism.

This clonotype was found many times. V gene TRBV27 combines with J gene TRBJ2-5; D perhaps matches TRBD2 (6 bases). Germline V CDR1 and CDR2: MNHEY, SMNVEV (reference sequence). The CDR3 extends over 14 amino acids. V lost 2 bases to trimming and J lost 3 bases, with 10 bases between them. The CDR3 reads CASSLMRGEETQYF. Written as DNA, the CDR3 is TGTGCCAGCAGTTTAATGCGGGGAGAAGAGACCCAGTACTTC.

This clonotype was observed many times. The CDR3 is CASSLRGGQGQYF. CDR3 in DNA: TGTGCCAGCAGTTTACGAGGGGGCCAGGGCCAGTACTTC. The chain uses TRBV12-3 or TRBV12-4 and TRBJ2-5; TRBD1 matches 7 bases. The length of the CDR3 is 13 residues. The V gene end was trimmed by 2 bases and the J gene end by 10 bases; junction bases not matched to a gene: 7.

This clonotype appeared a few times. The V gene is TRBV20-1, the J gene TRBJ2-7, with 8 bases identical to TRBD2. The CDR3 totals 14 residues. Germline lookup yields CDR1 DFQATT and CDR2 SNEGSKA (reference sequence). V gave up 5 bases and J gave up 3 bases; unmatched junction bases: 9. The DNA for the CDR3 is TGCAGTGCTCTCATACTAGCGGAAGACTACGAGCAGTACTTC. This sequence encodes CSALILAEDYEQYF.

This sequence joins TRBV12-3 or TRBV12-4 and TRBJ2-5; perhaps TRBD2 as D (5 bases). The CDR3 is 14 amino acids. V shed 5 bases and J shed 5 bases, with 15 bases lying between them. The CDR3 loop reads CASSTSLSWETQYF. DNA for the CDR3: TGTGCCAGCAGTACTAGTCTATCGTGGGAGACCCAGTACTTC.